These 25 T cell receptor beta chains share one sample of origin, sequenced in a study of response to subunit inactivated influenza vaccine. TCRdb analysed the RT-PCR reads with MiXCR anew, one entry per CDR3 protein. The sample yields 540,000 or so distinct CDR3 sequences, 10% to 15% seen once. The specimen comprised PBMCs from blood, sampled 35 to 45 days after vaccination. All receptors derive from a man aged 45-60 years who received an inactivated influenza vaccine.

Written as DNA, the CDR3 is TGTGCCAGCAAGCCAGCGGGGAGCTCCTACGAGCAGTACTTC. Its translation: CASKPAGSSYEQYF. The chain carries TRBV6-1 and TRBJ2-7, with 7 bases that match TRBD2. The CDR3 contains 14 residues. Germline trimming cut 7 bases from V and 0 bases from J; bases unmatched to any gene: 6. Germline CDR1 reads MNHNS; CDR2 reads SASEGT.

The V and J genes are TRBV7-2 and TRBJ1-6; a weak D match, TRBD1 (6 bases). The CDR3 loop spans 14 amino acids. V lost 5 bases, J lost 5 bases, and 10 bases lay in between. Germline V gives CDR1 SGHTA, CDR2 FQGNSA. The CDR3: CASSSRQDNSPLHF. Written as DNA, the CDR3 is TGTGCCAGCAGCAGTCGACAGGATAATTCACCCCTCCACTTT.

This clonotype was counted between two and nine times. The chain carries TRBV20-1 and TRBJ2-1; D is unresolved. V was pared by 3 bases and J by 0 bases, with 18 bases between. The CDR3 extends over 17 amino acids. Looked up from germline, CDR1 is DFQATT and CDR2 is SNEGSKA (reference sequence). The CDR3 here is CSASARDGRSSYNEQFF. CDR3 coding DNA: TGCAGTGCTAGTGCCCGAGATGGCCGGAGCTCCTACAATGAGCAGTTCTTC.

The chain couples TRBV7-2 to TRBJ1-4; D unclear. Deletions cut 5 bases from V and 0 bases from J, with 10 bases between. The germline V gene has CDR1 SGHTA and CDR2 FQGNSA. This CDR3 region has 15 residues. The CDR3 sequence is CASSRAFATNEKLFF. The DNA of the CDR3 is TGTGCCAGCAGCCGGGCCTTTGCAACTAATGAAAAACTGTTTTTT.

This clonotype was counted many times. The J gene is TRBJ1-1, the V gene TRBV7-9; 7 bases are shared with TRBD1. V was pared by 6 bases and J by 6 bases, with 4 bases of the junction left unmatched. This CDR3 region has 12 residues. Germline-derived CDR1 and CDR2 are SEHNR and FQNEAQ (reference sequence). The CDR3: CASSRTGAEAFF. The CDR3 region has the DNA TGTGCCAGCAGTAGGACAGGAGCTGAAGCTTTCTTT.

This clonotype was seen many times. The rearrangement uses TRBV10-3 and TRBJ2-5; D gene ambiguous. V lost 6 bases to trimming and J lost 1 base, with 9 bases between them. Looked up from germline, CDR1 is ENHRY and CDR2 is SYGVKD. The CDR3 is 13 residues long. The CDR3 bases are TGTGCCATCAGCCCAGGATCCCAAGAGACCCAGTACTTC. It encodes CAISPGSQETQYF.

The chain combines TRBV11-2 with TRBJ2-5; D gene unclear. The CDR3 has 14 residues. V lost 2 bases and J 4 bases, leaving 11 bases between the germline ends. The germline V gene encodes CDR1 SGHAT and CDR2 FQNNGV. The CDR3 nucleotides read TGTGCCAGCAGCTTATCGGAAGGGCCAGAGACCCAGTACTTC. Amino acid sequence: CASSLSEGPETQYF.

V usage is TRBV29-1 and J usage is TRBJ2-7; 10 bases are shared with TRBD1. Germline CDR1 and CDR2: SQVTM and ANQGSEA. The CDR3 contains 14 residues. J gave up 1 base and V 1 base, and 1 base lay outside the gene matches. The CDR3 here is CSVEGGQGSYEQYF. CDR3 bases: TGCAGCGTTGAAGGGGGACAGGGGTCCTACGAGCAGTACTTC.

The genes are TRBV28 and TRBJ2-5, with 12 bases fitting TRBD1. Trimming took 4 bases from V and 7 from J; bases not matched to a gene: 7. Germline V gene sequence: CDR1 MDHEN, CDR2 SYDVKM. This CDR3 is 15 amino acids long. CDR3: CASSSSGQGAGTQYF. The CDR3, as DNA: TGTGCCAGCAGTTCCTCGGGACAGGGGGCAGGGACCCAGTACTTC. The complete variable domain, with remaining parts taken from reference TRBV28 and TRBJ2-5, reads DVKVTQSSRYLVKRTGEKVFLECVQDMDHENMFWYRQDPGLGLRLIYFSYDVKMKEKGDIPEGYSVSREKKERFSLILESASTNQTSMYLCASSSSGQGAGTQYFGPGTRLLVL.

This chain's CDR3 is CASSLDHQPQHF. CDR3 DNA sequence: TGTGCCAGCAGCTTAGACCATCAGCCCCAGCATTTT. The chain employs TRBV7-2 and TRBJ1-5, with D uncertain. The CDR3 covers 12 residues. V was trimmed by 1 base and J by 5 bases, leaving 3 bases between them. From germline, CDR1 is SGHTA and CDR2 FQGNSA.

The CDR3 here is CASSSHGSTGTQYF. CDR3 nucleotides: TGTGCCAGCAGCTCCCACGGGTCAACCGGTACGCAGTATTTT. The V gene is TRBV9, the J gene TRBJ2-3, with D hard to call. V lost 4 bases, J lost 8 bases, and 17 bases lay in between. Per the germline V gene, CDR1 is SGDLS and CDR2 is YYNGEE. The CDR3 covers 14 residues.

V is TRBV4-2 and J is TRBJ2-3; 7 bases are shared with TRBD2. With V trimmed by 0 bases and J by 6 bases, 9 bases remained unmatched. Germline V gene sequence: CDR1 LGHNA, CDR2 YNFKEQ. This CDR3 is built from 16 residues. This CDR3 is CASSQEAAGMADTQYF. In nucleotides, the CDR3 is TGTGCCAGCAGCCAAGAAGCAGCGGGAATGGCTGATACGCAGTATTTT.

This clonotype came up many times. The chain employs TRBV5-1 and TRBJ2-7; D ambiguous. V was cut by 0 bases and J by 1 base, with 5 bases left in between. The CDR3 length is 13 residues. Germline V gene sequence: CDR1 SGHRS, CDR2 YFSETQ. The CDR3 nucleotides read TGCGCCAGCAGCTTGGCCCGTTCCTACGAGCAGTACTTC. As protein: CASSLARSYEQYF.

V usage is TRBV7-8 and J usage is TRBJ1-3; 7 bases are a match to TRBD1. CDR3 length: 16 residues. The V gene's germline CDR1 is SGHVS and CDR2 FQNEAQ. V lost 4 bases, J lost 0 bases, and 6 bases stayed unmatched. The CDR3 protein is CASSSRWTGSGNTIYF. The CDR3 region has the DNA TGTGCCAGCAGCTCGAGATGGACAGGCTCTGGAAACACCATATATTTT.

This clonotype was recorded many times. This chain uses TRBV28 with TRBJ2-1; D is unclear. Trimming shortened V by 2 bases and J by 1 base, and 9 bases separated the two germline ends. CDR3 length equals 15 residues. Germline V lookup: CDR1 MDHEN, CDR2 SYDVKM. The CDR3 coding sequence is TGTGCCAGCAGTTTAATTTCCCTATCCTACAATGAGCAGTTCTTC. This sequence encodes CASSLISLSYNEQFF.

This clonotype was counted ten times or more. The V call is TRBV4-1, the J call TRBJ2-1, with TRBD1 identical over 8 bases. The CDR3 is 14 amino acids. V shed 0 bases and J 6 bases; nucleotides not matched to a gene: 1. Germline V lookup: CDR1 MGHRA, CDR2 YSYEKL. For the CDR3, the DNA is TGCGCCAGCAGCCAAGATGACAGGGGCAATGAGCAGTTCTTC. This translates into CASSQDDRGNEQFF.

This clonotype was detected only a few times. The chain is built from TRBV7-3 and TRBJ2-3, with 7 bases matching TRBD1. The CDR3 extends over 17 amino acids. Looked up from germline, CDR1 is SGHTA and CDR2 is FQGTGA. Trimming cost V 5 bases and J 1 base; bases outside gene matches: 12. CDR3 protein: CASSPSTGAWGTDTQYF. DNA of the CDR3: TGTGCCAGCAGCCCGTCTACAGGGGCGTGGGGCACAGATACGCAGTATTTT.

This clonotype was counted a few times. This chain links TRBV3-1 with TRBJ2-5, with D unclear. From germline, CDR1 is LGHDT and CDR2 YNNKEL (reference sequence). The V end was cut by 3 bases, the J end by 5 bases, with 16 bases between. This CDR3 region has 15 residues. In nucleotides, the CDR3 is TGTGCCAGCAGCCAGACAAGGGTTACGAAGGAGACCCAGTACTTC. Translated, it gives CASSQTRVTKETQYF.

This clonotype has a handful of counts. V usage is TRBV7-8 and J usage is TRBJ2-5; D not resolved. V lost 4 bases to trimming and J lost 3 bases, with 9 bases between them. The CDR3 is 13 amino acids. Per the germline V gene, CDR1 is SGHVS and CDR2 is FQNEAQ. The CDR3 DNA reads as TGTGCCAGCAGCTCTCACAGAAAAGAGACCCAGTACTTC. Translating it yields CASSSHRKETQYF. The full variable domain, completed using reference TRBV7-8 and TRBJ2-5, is GAGVSQSPRYKVAKRGQDVALRCDPISGHVSLFWYQQALGQGPEFLTYFQNEAQLDKSGLPSDRFFAERPEGSVSTLKIQRTQQEDSAVYLCASSSHRKETQYFGPGTRLLVL.

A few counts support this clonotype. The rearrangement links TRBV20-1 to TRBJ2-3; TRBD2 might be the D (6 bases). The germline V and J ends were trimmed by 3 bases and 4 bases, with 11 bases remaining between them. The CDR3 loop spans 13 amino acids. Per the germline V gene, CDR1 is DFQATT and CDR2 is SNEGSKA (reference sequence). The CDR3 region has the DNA TGCAGTGCTAGGGCGGGGCCATCAGATACGCAGTATTTT. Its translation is CSARAGPSDTQYF.

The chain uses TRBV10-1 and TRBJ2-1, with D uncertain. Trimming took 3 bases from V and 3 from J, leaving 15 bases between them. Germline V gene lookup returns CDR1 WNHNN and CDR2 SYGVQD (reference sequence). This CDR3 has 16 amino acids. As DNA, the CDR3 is TGCGCCAGCAGTGATACGGGTTCCTCTAACTACAATGAGCAGTTCTTC. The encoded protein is CASSDTGSSNYNEQFF.

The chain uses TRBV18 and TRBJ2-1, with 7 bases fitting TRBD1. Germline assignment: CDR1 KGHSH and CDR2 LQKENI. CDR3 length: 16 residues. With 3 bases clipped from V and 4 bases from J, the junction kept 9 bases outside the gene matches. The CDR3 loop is CASSPPEGGLYNEQFF. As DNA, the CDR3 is TGTGCCAGCTCACCGCCCGAAGGGGGCCTTTACAATGAGCAGTTCTTC.

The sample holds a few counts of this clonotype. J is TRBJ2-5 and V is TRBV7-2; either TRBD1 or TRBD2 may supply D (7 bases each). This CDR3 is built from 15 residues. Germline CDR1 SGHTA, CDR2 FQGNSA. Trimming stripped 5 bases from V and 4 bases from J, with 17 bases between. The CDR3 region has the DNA TGTGCCAGCAGCCCCCAACAGGGGAGGGGAGAGACCCAGTACTTC. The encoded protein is CASSPQQGRGETQYF.

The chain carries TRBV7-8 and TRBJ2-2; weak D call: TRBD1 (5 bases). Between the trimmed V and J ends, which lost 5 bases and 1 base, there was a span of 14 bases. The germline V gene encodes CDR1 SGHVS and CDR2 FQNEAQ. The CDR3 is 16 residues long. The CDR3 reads CASSVRVLGNTGELFF. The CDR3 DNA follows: TGTGCCAGCAGCGTCAGGGTCTTGGGGAACACCGGGGAGCTGTTTTTT.

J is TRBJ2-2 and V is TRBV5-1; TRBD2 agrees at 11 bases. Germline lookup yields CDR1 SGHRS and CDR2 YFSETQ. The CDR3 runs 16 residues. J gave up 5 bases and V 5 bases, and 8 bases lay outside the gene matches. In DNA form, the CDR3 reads TGCGCCAGCAGACTACTAGCGGGAGAGGTGACCGGGGAGCTGTTTTTT. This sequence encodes CASRLLAGEVTGELFF. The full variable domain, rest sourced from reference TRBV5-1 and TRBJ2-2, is KAGVTQTPRYLIKTRGQQVTLSCSPISGHRSVSWYQQTPGQGLQFLFEYFSETQRNKGNFPGRFSGRQFSNSRSEMNVSTLELGDSALYLCASRLLAGEVTGELFFGEGSRLTVL.